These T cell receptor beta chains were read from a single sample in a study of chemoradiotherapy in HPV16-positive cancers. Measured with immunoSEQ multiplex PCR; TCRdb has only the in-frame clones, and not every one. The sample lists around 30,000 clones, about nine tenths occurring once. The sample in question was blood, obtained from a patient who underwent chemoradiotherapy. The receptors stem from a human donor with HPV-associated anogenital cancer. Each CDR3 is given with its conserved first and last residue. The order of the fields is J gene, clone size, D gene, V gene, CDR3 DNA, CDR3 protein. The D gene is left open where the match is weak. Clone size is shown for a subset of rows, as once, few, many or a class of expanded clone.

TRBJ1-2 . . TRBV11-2 TGTGCCAGCAGCCGCGACATCGGGGACGGCTACACCTTC CASSRDIGDGYTF
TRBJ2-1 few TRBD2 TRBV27 TGTGCCAGTACCGGGACTAGCGGGAGGAGGGGGTCAAATGAGCAGTTCTTC CASTGTSGRRGSNEQFF
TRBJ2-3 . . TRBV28 TGTGCCAGCAGTTTCAGTTACCGAGTAAACGGGACTTTTGGGGGCAGCACAGATACGCAGTATTTT CASSFSYRVNGTFGGSTDTQYF
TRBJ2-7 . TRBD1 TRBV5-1 TGCGCCAGCAGCTTGGAAGGCAGGGGGACCTACGAGCAGTACTTC CASSLEGRGTYEQYF
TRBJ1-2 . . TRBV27 TGTGCCAGCAGCCTGACACAGGGAATTGGCTATGGCTACACCTTC CASSLTQGIGYGYTF
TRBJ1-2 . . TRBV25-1 TGTGCCAGCAGTGAATATGGAGGTCGCCATGGCTACACCTTC CASSEYGGRHGYTF
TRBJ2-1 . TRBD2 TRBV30 TGTGCCTGGAAACTAGCGGGGGGGCATGAGCAGTTCTTC CAWKLAGGHEQFF
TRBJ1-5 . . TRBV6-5 TGTGCCAGCTGGGGTCGCAATCAGCCCCAGCATTTT CASWGRNQPQHF
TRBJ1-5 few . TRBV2 TGTGCCAGCAGTGGGGACCGATATCAGCCCCAGCATTTT CASSGDRYQPQHF
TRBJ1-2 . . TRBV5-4 TGTGCCAGCAGCCGAGGGGAACCCAATGGCTACACCTTC CASSRGEPNGYTF
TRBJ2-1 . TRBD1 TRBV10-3 TGTGCCATCAGTTTTCCGGGACAGAAATACAATGAGCAGTTCTTC CAISFPGQKYNEQFF
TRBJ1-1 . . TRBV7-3 TGTGCCAGCAAGTGGGGCAGGGAGAACACTGAAGCTTTCTTT CASKWGRENTEAFF
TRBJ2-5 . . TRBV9 TGTGCCAGCAGCGTTAATGGACGGCCTCAAGAGACCCAGTACTTC CASSVNGRPQETQYF
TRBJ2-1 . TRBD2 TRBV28 TGTGCCAGCAGTTTAGGACTAGCGGGGTACAATGAGCAGTTCTTC CASSLGLAGYNEQFF
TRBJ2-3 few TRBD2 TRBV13 TGTGCCAGCAGCTTAGGCGGGAGGTCGACAGATACGCAGTATTTT CASSLGGRSTDTQYF
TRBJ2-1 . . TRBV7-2 TGTGCCAGCAGCTTATTCGGGGGCTCCTACAATGAGCAGTTCTTC CASSLFGGSYNEQFF
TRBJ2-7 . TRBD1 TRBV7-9 TGTGCCAGCAGCCACTCGACAGGGGCTAGCTCCTACGAGCAGTACTTC CASSHSTGASSYEQYF
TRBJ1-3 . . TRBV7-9 TGTGCCAGCAGCTTAGCGGGGGCAGGGCAAGGAAACACCATATATTTT CASSLAGAGQGNTIYF
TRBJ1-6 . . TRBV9 TGTGCCAGCAGCGTAGTTCCGGATAATTCACCCCTCCACTTT CASSVVPDNSPLHF
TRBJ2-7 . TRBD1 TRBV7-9 TGTGCCAGCAGCTCAACGACAGGGGGCTACGAGCAGTACTTC CASSSTTGGYEQYF
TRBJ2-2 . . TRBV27 TGTGCCAGCAGTTTGATGACGGGGCCCGGGGAGCTGTTTTTT CASSLMTGPGELFF
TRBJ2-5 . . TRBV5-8 TGTGCCAGCAGCCGGACCGGGCCATCGACGGCCCAGTACTTC CASSRTGPSTAQYF
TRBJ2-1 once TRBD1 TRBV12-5 TGTGCTAGTGGTTTGGAAAGGGGGCTTGGGTACAATGAGCAGTTCTTC CASGLERGLGYNEQFF
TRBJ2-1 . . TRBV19 TGTGCCAGTAGTCCCGTCGGGACCAACAATGAGCAGTTCTTC CASSPVGTNNEQFF
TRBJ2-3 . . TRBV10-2 TGCGCCAGCAGCGATGACAGTATCCTCATCTCTAGCACAGATACGCAGTATTTT CASSDDSILISSTDTQYF
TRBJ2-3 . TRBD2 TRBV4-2 TGTGCCAGCAGCCAAGGGACTAGCGGGGGGGTCACAGATACGCAGTATTTT CASSQGTSGGVTDTQYF
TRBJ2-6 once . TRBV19 TGTGCCAGTACCCCCCTAACAGATAGAACTTTCTCTGGGGCCAACGTCCTGACTTTC CASTPLTDRTFSGANVLTF
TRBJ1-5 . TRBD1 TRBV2 TGTGCCAGCAGTGTAGAGGGGGCACCGAATCAGCCCCAGCATTTT CASSVEGAPNQPQHF
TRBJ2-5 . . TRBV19 TGTGCCAGTAGTACTCGCATAGAGACCCAGTACTTC CASSTRIETQYF
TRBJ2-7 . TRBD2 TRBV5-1 TGCGCCAGCGGGGGGACTAGCGGGAGCTACGAGCAGTACTTC CASGGTSGSYEQYF
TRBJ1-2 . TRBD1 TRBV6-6 TGTGCCAGCAGACGACAGGGGCCCTATGGCTACACCTTC CASRRQGPYGYTF
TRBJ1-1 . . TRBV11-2 TGTGCCAGCAGCCTCTTGGGGGGGGGAACTGAAGCTTTCTTT CASSLLGGGTEAFF
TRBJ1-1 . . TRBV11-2 TGTGCCAGCAGCTTAGGGGGGGCCGGCACTGAAGCTTTCTTT CASSLGGAGTEAFF
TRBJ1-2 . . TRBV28 TGTGCCAGCAGTCCCCTAAGGCAGGGGTTCTATGGCTACACCTTC CASSPLRQGFYGYTF
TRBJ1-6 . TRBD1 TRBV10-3 TGTGCCATCAGGGGACAGGGCTATAATTCACCCCTCCACTTT CAIRGQGYNSPLHF
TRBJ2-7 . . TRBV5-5 TGTGCCAGCAGCTTGGTCGCAGGGGCTAGCTCCTACGAGCAGTACTTC CASSLVAGASSYEQYF